Below, 17 T cell receptor beta chains from the same sample are listed, as sequenced in a study of PD-L1 blockade in urothelial cancer. Produced via immunoSEQ multiplex PCR; TCRdb's table is partial and in-frame only. This sample has about 56,000 clones, with 85% found just once. As to time point: pretreatment peripheral blood. The sample was PBMCs, taken around atezolizumab (anti-PD-L1) treatment. These receptors were taken from a man between 65 and 79 years old with urothelial cancer.

The chain joins TRBV6-1 to TRBJ1-5; weak D call: TRBD1 (5 bases). The CDR3 totals 15 residues. Germline CDR1 MNHNS, CDR2 SASEGT. The V gene lost 4 bases and the J gene lost 2 bases, with 12 bases spanning the gap. The CDR3 bases are TGTGCCAGCAGTGGAATAGGGGCTGGCAATCAGCCCCAGCATTTT. Its translation is CASSGIGAGNQPQHF.

This clone has just one count. The chain uses TRBV19 and TRBJ1-1; 11 bases are shared with TRBD1. CDR1 LNHDA and CDR2 SQIVND come from the germline V gene (reference sequence). V dropped 3 bases and J dropped 3; count of bases not matched to a gene: 9. This CDR3 region has 17 residues. The CDR3 DNA sequence: TGTGCCAGTAGTATGACGAGGACAGGGGGCGCGGACACTGAAGCTTTCTTT. Residues: CASSMTRTGGADTEAFF. The entire variable domain, with the rest obtained from reference TRBV19 and TRBJ1-1, is as follows: DGGITQSPKYLFRKEGQNVTLSCEQNLNHDAMYWYRQDPGQGLRLIYYSQIVNDFQKGDIAEGYSVSREKKESFPLTVTSAQKNPTAFYLCASSMTRTGGADTEAFFGQGTRLTVV.

V and J are TRBV5-1 and TRBJ2-3; D is perhaps TRBD1 (6 bases). Looked up from germline, CDR1 is SGHRS and CDR2 is YFSETQ. The V end was cut by 0 bases, the J end by 3 bases, with 14 bases between. This CDR3 has 16 amino acids. CDR3 nucleotides: TGCGCCAGCAGCTTGGGGGCCAGGGGCGGGACAGATACGCAGTATTTT. Amino acid sequence: CASSLGARGGTDTQYF. Looking up the rest from reference TRBV5-1 and TRBJ2-3 gives the full variable domain: KAGVTQTPRYLIKTRGQQVTLSCSPISGHRSVSWYQQTPGQGLQFLFEYFSETQRNKGNFPGRFSGRQFSNSRSEMNVSTLELGDSALYLCASSLGARGGTDTQYFGPGTRLTVL.

As concerns this clone: Other nucleotide sequences from this sample produce the same CDR3. The chain uses TRBV30 and TRBJ2-7; 9 bases fit TRBD1. Germline CDR1 and CDR2: GTSNPN and SVGIG (reference sequence). V trimming: 5 bases; J trimming: 4 bases; junction bases outside the gene matches: 6. This CDR3 has 13 amino acids. CDR3 region: CAWGTGTGYEQYF. The CDR3 DNA reads TGTGCCTGGGGGACCGGGACAGGGTACGAGCAGTACTTC.

The chain has TRBV28 and TRBJ1-5; no clear D. Germline loops: CDR1 MDHEN, CDR2 SYDVKM. The length of the CDR3 is 14 residues. V gave up 3 bases and J gave up 4 bases, with 10 bases separating them. CDR3 region: CASSFMASNQPQHF. The DNA of the CDR3 is TGTGCCAGCAGTTTCATGGCATCGAATCAGCCCCAGCATTTT.

V and J are TRBV5-6 and TRBJ2-1; 8 positions agree with TRBD2. Germline-derived CDR1 and CDR2 are SGHDT and YYEEEE. V lost 1 base to trimming and J lost 0 bases; unmatched junction nucleotides: 6. CDR3 length: 17 amino acids. The chain's CDR3 is CASSLSGRVSSYNEQFF. The CDR3 bases are TGTGCCAGCAGCTTGTCCGGGAGGGTAAGCTCCTACAATGAGCAGTTCTTC.

This rearrangement joins TRBV28 to TRBJ1-1; TRBD1 matches at 10 bases. The V and J ends lost 6 bases and 1 base, in that order; junction bases with no gene match: 2. The CDR3 is 14 residues long. The germline V gene has CDR1 MDHEN and CDR2 SYDVKM. CDR3 region: CASRGQGRNTEAFF. The CDR3 coding sequence is TGTGCCAGCAGGGGACAGGGGCGGAACACTGAAGCTTTCTTT. Drawing the rest from reference TRBV28 and TRBJ1-1, the complete variable domain is DVKVTQSSRYLVKRTGEKVFLECVQDMDHENMFWYRQDPGLGLRLIYFSYDVKMKEKGDIPEGYSVSREKKERFSLILESASTNQTSMYLCASRGQGRNTEAFFGQGTRLTVV.

The chain couples TRBV11-2 to TRBJ2-7, with TRBD1 identical over 10 bases. CDR3 length: 15 residues. Unmatched junction bases numbered 5, after V lost 4 bases and J lost 2 bases. Looked up from germline, CDR1 is SGHAT and CDR2 is FQNNGV. CDR3 DNA sequence: TGTGCCAGCAGCTGGGGACAGGGGTCAGCCTACGAGCAGTACTTC. This encodes CASSWGQGSAYEQYF.

This chain connects TRBV10-3 to TRBJ1-1; no definite D call. Germline values: CDR1 ENHRY, CDR2 SYGVKD. CDR3 length equals 11 residues. Deletions cut 4 bases from V and 6 bases from J, with 6 bases between. The CDR3 sequence is CAISVTAEAFF. CDR3 nucleotide sequence: TGTGCCATCAGTGTAACGGCTGAAGCTTTCTTT.

The V call is TRBV28, the J call TRBJ2-7, with 9 nucleotides matching TRBD2. Looked up from germline, CDR1 is MDHEN and CDR2 is SYDVKM. V trimming: 4 bases; J trimming: 3 bases; junction bases outside the gene matches: 7. The length of the CDR3 is 15 residues. The CDR3: CASSSSSGVLYEQYF. In nucleotides, the CDR3 is TGTGCCAGCAGTTCTTCTAGCGGGGTTCTCTACGAGCAGTACTTC.

This chain links TRBV19 with TRBJ1-1; the match to TRBD1 covers 7 bases. V was clipped by 5 bases and J by 4 bases; unmatched bases: 10. Germline CDR1 LNHDA, CDR2 SQIVND (reference sequence). This CDR3 contains 15 residues. The CDR3 protein is CASSDHRGRGTEAFF. The CDR3 bases are TGTGCCAGTAGTGACCACAGGGGTAGGGGCACTGAAGCTTTCTTT.

The chain combines TRBV6-1 with TRBJ1-1; 8 nucleotides line up with TRBD1. CDR1 and CDR2 from the germline V gene are MNHNS and SASEGT. The CDR3 loop spans 16 amino acids. Trimming removed 1 base from V and 1 base from J; junction bases left unmatched: 5. CDR3 nucleotide sequence: TGTGCCAGCAGTGAAGATGCTGGACAGGGGAACACTGAAGCTTTCTTT. This sequence encodes CASSEDAGQGNTEAFF.

The chain is built from TRBV5-1 and TRBJ2-2; TRBD1 aligns across 9 bases. The CDR3 runs to 16 residues. J lost 6 bases, V lost 4 bases, and 10 bases had no gene match. CDR1 is SGHRS, CDR2 YFSETQ, per germline. CDR3 coding DNA: TGCGCCAGCAGCGGGACGACAGGGGGATTTTCCGGGGAGCTGTTTTTT. Encoded protein: CASSGTTGGFSGELFF.

The V and J genes are TRBV7-2 and TRBJ2-4; tentative D call: TRBD2 (5 bases). Trimming left V 2 bases short and J 4 bases short, with 15 bases between. CDR1 is SGHTA and CDR2 is FQGNSA in the germline V gene. The CDR3 runs to 16 residues. CDR3 sequence (DNA): TGTGCCAGCAGCTTAAATTGGGATCCGGGGAAAAACATTCAGTACTTC. It codes for CASSLNWDPGKNIQYF.

Only one count was recorded for this clone. The V call is TRBV7-3, the J call TRBJ1-1; TRBD1 matches 8 bases. The V gene end was trimmed by 5 bases and the J gene end by 1 base; junction bases not matched to a gene: 12. CDR1 is SGHTA and CDR2 is FQGTGA in the germline V gene. The CDR3 spans 17 residues. The CDR3 protein is CASSVPLTGAKNTEAFF. In nucleotides, the CDR3 is TGTGCCAGCAGCGTTCCCCTGACAGGGGCGAAGAACACTGAAGCTTTCTTT.

The chain links TRBV5-4 to TRBJ2-5; TRBD2 matches 16 bases. The junction had 5 bases not matched to a gene; V was cut back by 4 bases and J by 5 bases. This CDR3 contains 16 residues. Per the germline V gene, CDR1 is SGHNT and CDR2 is YYREEE (reference sequence). CDR3: CASSRGLAGGPETQYF. As DNA, the CDR3 is TGTGCCAGCAGCCGGGGACTAGCGGGAGGGCCGGAGACCCAGTACTTC.

This clone was detected a few times. The chain has TRBV28 and TRBJ1-1; 7 bases match TRBD1. Germline trimming cut 0 bases from V and 1 base from J; bases unmatched to any gene: 2. Germline V gene data show CDR1 as MDHEN and CDR2 as SYDVKM. The CDR3 loop spans 15 amino acids. CDR3 protein: CASSLWGQPNTEAFF. CDR3 DNA sequence: TGTGCCAGCAGTTTATGGGGACAGCCGAACACTGAAGCTTTCTTT.